The entry that follows covers one T cell receptor beta chain sequence. This sample was included in a study of blood T cell repertoires in COVID-19. Study details: Italy, Spain and the United States were the sources of the convalescent and acute COVID-19 samples. From T cells, B-cell-depleted T cells, or PBMCs came the material, which was cDNA or gDNA.

Self-reported history from a screening survey and questionnaire set each donor's cohort. Original data processing: Estimation of nucleated cell counts relied on the amplification of reference gene primers. Method: immunoSEQ multiplex PCR; TCRdb's copy keeps in-frame clones and lacks some. The V and J calls and clone size are taken from that table; D and trimming were inferred from the DNA. The sample lists 240,000 or so clones, approximately 86% occurring once. This clonotype was obtained from a woman in her thirties or forties with acute COVID-19. The sequenced sample was PBMCs or T cells enriched from blood (not recorded which).

The CDR3 region is CARGSTDTQYF. CDR3 DNA sequence: TGTGCCCGGGGGAGCACAGATACGCAGTATTTT. The gene calls are TRBV27 and TRBJ2-3; a weak D match, TRBD2 (6 bases). CDR1 MNHEY and CDR2 SMNVEV come from the germline V gene (reference sequence). V was trimmed by 11 bases and J by 0 bases, leaving 6 bases between them. The CDR3 has 11 amino acids.